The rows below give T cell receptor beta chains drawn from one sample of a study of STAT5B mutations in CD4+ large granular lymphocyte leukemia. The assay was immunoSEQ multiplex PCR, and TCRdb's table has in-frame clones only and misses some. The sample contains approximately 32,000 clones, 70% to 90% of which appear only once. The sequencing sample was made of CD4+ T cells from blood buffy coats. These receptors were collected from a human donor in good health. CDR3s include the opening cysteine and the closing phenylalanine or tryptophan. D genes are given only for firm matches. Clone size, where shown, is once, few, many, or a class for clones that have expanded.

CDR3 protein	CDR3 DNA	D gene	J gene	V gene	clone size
CASLPPQGAAGAFF	TGTGCCAGCCTACCGCCCCAGGGGGCGGCGGGAGCTTTCTTT	TRBD1	TRBJ1-1	TRBV9	NA
CASSRGGTSGHNEQFF	TGTGCCAGCAGCCGGGGAGGGACTAGCGGTCACAATGAGCAGTTCTTC	TRBD2	TRBJ2-1	TRBV4-2	few
CAWTSGFYNEQFF	TGTGCCTGGACCTCCGGGTTCTACAATGAGCAGTTCTTC	NA	TRBJ2-1	TRBV30	few
CASSLMVGLARIAYEQYF	TGTGCCAGCAGCTTAATGGTGGGACTAGCGCGAATCGCCTACGAGCAGTACTTC	TRBD2	TRBJ2-7	TRBV7-8	NA
CASSRSREGAGEAFF	TGTGCCAGCAGCCGATCGCGCGAGGGGGCAGGAGAAGCTTTCTTT	TRBD1	TRBJ1-1	TRBV11-2	NA
CASSFKTTGANVLTF	TGTGCCAGCAGCTTTAAGACAACTGGGGCCAACGTCCTGACTTTC	NA	TRBJ2-6	TRBV11-2	NA
CASSLAIGGPAFF	TGCGCCAGCAGCTTGGCCATAGGGGGACCAGCTTTCTTT	NA	TRBJ1-1	TRBV5-1	NA
CASSLLAYMGVGTYEQYF	TGCGCCAGCAGCCTGCTTGCGTACATGGGGGTAGGGACCTACGAGCAGTACTTC	NA	TRBJ2-7	TRBV4-3	NA
CASSATGTGNTGELFF	TGTGCCAGCAGCGCCACCGGGACAGGGAACACCGGGGAGCTGTTTTTT	TRBD1	TRBJ2-2	TRBV9	NA
CASSPTSRDSGYTF	TGTGCCAGCAGCCCAACCTCCCGGGACAGTGGCTACACCTTC	TRBD1	TRBJ1-2	TRBV7-2	NA
CASSLEISLGTQYF	TGCGCCAGCAGCTTGGAAATATCCCTCGGGACCCAGTACTTC	NA	TRBJ2-5	TRBV5-1	NA
CAISELQARAEAFF	TGTGCCATCAGTGAGTTACAGGCTCGCGCTGAAGCTTTCTTT	NA	TRBJ1-1	TRBV10-3	NA
CASSLEGGLISYEQYF	TGTGCCAGCAGCTTAGAGGGCGGGTTGATTTCCTACGAGCAGTACTTC	NA	TRBJ2-7	TRBV7-2	NA
CASSPWTVSSYEQYF	TGTGCCAGCAGCCCCTGGACAGTCAGCTCCTACGAGCAGTACTTC	NA	TRBJ2-7	TRBV9	NA
CASSQAGGQDTQYF	TGTGCCAGCAGCCAAGCGGGGGGGCAGGATACGCAGTATTTT	TRBD2	TRBJ2-3	TRBV5-6	NA
CASSLRDRRDGYTF	TGTGCCAGCAGCTTACGCGACAGAAGGGATGGCTACACCTTC	NA	TRBJ1-2	TRBV7-9	NA
CASSFSGPEAFF	TGTGCCAGCAGTTTTTCGGGACCCGAAGCTTTCTTT	NA	TRBJ1-1	TRBV28	NA
CASSTRTQETQYF	TGCGCCAGCAGCACAAGGACGCAAGAGACCCAGTACTTC	NA	TRBJ2-5	TRBV5-1	once
CASSLAQGSYTF	TGCGCCAGCAGCTTGGCCCAGGGAAGCTACACCTTC	NA	TRBJ1-2	TRBV5-1	NA
CASSEPGLQETQYF	TGTGCCAGCAGCGAACCGGGACTGCAAGAGACCCAGTACTTC	NA	TRBJ2-5	TRBV7-3	NA